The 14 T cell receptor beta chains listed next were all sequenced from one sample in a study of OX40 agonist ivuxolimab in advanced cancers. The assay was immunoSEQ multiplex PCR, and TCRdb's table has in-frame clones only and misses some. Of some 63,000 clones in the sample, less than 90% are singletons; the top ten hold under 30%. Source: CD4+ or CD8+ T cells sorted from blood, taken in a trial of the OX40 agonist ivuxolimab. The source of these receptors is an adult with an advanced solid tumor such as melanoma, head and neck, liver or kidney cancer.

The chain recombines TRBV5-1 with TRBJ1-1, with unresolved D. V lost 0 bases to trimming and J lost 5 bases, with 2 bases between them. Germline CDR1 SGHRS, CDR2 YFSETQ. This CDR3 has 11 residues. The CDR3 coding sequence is TGCGCCAGCAGCTTGGGGACTGAAGCTTTCTTT. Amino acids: CASSLGTEAFF.

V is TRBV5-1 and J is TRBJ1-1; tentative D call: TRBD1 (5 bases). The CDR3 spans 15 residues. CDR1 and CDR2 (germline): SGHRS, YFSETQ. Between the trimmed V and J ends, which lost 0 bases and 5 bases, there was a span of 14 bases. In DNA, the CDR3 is TGCGCCAGCAGCTTGGAAGCCCAGGGAATGACTGAAGCTTTCTTT. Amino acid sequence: CASSLEAQGMTEAFF.

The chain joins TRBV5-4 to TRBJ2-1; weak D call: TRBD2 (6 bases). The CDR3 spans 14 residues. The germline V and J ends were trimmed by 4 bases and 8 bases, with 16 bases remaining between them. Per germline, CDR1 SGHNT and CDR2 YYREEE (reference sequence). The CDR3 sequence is CASSVGTHQDEQFF. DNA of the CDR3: TGTGCCAGCAGCGTCGGGACTCACCAGGATGAGCAGTTCTTC.

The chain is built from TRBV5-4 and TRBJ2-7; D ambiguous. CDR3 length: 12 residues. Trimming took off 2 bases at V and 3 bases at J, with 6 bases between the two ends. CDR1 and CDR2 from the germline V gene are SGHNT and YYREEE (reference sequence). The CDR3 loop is CASSFHFYEQYF. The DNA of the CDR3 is TGTGCCAGCAGCTTTCATTTCTACGAGCAGTACTTC.

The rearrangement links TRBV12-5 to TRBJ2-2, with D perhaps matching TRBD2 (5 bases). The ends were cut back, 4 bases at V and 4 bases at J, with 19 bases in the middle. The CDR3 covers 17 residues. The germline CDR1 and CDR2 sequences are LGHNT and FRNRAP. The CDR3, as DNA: TGTGCTAGTGGTTCTCCCGGCCCTAACGGAGGCACCGGGGAGCTGTTTTTT. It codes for CASGSPGPNGGTGELFF.

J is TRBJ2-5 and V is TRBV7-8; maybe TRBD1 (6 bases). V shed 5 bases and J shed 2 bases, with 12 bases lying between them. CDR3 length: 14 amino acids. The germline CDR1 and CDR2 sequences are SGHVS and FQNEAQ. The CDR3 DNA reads TGTGCCAGCAGCCGAGGGACATTTCAAGAGACCCAGTACTTC. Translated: CASSRGTFQETQYF.

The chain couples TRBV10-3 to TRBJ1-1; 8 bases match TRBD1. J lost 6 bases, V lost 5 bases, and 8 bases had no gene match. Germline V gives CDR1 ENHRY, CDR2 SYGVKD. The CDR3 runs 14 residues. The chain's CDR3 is CAISTGTGLPEAFF. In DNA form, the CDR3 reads TGTGCCATCAGTACCGGGACAGGTCTGCCTGAAGCTTTCTTT.

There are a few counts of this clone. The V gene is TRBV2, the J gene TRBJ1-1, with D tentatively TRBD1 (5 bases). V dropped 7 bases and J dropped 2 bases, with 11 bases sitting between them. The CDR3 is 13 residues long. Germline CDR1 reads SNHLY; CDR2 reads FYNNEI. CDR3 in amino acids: CASKRDRNTEAFF. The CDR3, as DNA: TGTGCCAGCAAACGGGACCGAAACACTGAAGCTTTCTTT.

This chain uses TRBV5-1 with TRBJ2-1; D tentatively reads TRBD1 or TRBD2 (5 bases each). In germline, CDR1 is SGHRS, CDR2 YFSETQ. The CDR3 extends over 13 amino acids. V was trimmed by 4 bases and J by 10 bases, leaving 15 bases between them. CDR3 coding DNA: TGCGCCAGCAGCCCACCCGGGGCAGGGGAGCAGTTCTTC. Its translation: CASSPPGAGEQFF.

CDR3 amino acids: CASSPSSSGRRSYEQYF. For the CDR3, the DNA is TGTGCCAGCAGCCCAAGCTCTAGCGGACGACGCTCCTACGAGCAGTACTTC. The V gene is TRBV7-6, the J gene TRBJ2-7; 7 nucleotides align to TRBD2. With 5 bases clipped from V and 0 bases from J, the junction kept 13 bases outside the gene matches. The CDR3 contains 17 residues. Looked up from germline, CDR1 is SGHVS and CDR2 is FNYEAQ.

The DNA of the CDR3 is TGTGCCAGCAGCTTCGGGGAGACCCAGTACTTC. Translation gives CASSFGETQYF. This chain links TRBV7-9 with TRBJ2-5; no definite D call. CDR1 is SEHNR and CDR2 is FQNEAQ in the germline V gene (reference sequence). Trimming cost V 3 bases and J 5 bases, with 4 bases left between them. The length of the CDR3 is 11 residues.

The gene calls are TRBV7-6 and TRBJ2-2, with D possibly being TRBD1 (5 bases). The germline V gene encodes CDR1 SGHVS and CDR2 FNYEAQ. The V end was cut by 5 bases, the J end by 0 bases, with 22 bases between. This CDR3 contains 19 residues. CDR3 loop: CASSPYHPAGRANTGELFF. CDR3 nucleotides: TGTGCCAGCAGCCCGTATCATCCCGCTGGCAGGGCGAACACCGGGGAGCTGTTTTTT.

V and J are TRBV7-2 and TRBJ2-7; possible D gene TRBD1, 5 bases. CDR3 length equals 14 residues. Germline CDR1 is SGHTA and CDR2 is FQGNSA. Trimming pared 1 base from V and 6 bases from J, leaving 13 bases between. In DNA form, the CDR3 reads TGTGCCAGCAGCTTAGTGGCCCGACAGCCCGAGCAGTACTTC. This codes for CASSLVARQPEQYF.

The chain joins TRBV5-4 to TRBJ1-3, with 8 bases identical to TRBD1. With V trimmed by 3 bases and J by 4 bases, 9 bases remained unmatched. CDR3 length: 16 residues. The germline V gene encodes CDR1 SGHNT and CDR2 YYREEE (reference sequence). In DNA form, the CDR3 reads TGTGCCAGCAGCTCCCCCGGACAGGGAGCCGGAAACACCATATATTTT. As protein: CASSSPGQGAGNTIYF.